The rows below give T cell receptor beta chains drawn from one sample of a study of blood T cell repertoires in COVID-19. Only in-frame clones appear in the TCRdb table, and some are missing; sequencing was by immunoSEQ multiplex PCR. The sample has approximately 300,000 clones, 75% to 90% seen once. Sequencing was performed on peripheral blood. The source is a woman aged 50 to 65 who had recovered from COVID-19. Each CDR3 is given with its conserved first and last residue. D genes are given only for firm matches. Size values are once, few and many counts, or a class for expanded clones, and some rows have none.

length,V,J,D,size,DNA,CDR3
16,TRBV14,TRBJ2-1,-,-,TGTGCCAGCAGCCCGAGTTCCTACAGGGGAGGCAATGAGCAGTTCTTC,CASSPSSYRGGNEQFF
17,TRBV11-2,TRBJ1-3,TRBD1,-,TGTGCCAGCAGCCTCCGACTCCCAGGGGGTGGTGGAAACACCATATATTTT,CASSLRLPGGGGNTIYF
14,TRBV7-2,TRBJ1-5,-,-,TGTGCCAGCAGTAATAATCAGGGGATGGAGCCCCAGCATTTT,CASSNNQGMEPQHF
16,TRBV9,TRBJ2-2,-,-,TGTGCCAGCAGCAGGCTAACGGGACTTTCCACCGGGGAGCTGTTTTTT,CASSRLTGLSTGELFF
13,TRBV5-5,TRBJ1-1,TRBD1,-,TGTGCCAGCAAAGCGACAGGGAAAACTGAAGCTTTCTTT,CASKATGKTEAFF
16,TRBV7-2,TRBJ2-3,TRBD2,-,TGTGCCAGCAGCCCACGGACTAGCGGGAGTAGGGATACGCAGTATTTT,CASSPRTSGSRDTQYF
14,TRBV5-4,TRBJ1-3,-,-,TGTGCCAGCAGCTTGGCGGGAAATAAAAACACCATATATTTT,CASSLAGNKNTIYF
14,TRBV19,TRBJ2-1,TRBD2,-,TGTGCCAGCGAGGGACTAGCGGTGAGCAATGAGCAGTTCTTC,CASEGLAVSNEQFF
13,TRBV6-2/TRBV6-3,TRBJ1-2,-,many,TGTGCCAGCAGCTCCGGACAGTTGCTGGGCTACACCTTC,CASSSGQLLGYTF
18,TRBV28,TRBJ2-6,TRBD2,-,TGTGCCAGCAGTTTATTCCGTAGCGGGAGGGCAGGGGCCAACGTCCTGACTTTC,CASSLFRSGRAGANVLTF
13,TRBV28,TRBJ1-5,-,-,TGTGCCAGCAGTTGGACACTGGGTCGGCCCCAGCATTTT,CASSWTLGRPQHF
13,TRBV15,TRBJ2-1,-,-,TGTGCCACCAGCAGAGACAGGGGCAATGAGCAGTTCTTC,CATSRDRGNEQFF
16,TRBV19,TRBJ1-5,-,-,TGTGCCAGTAGACAGAGCTGGGCCTTTAGCAATCAGCCCCAGCATTTT,CASRQSWAFSNQPQHF
15,TRBV5-1,TRBJ1-2,-,-,TGCGCCAGCAGCTTTGGGCAGAAATATAACTATGGCTACACCTTC,CASSFGQKYNYGYTF
15,TRBV9,TRBJ2-7,TRBD1,-,TGTGCCAGCAGCGTGAGTGGGACAGGAAAATACGAGCAGTACTTC,CASSVSGTGKYEQYF
16,TRBV19,TRBJ1-6,TRBD1,-,TGTGCCAGTAGTCCCGGACAGGGGTTCTATAATTCACCCCTCCACTTT,CASSPGQGFYNSPLHF
12,TRBV28,TRBJ1-1,-,-,TGTGCCAGCAGTTCGCGGGGTGTATTGGCTTTCTTT,CASSSRGVLAFF
13,TRBV28,TRBJ2-1,-,-,TGTGCCAGCAATGGAGCTTTTTACAATGAGCAGTTCTTC,CASNGAFYNEQFF
14,TRBV25-1,TRBJ1-4,-,-,TGTGCCAGCAGTTTAGGGGCAGGGAATGAAAAACTGTTTTTT,CASSLGAGNEKLFF
16,TRBV28,TRBJ2-2,TRBD1,-,TGTGCCAGCAGTTTGTACAGGGGGCTTCACACCGGGGAGCTGTTTTTT,CASSLYRGLHTGELFF
12,TRBV28,TRBJ1-4,TRBD1,-,TGTGCCAGCAGGCGGGACAGCGAAAAACTGTTTTTT,CASRRDSEKLFF
13,TRBV6-5,TRBJ1-1,-,once,TGTGCCAGCGAAAGGGAGGAGAACACTGAAGCTTTCTTT,CASEREENTEAFF
11,TRBV29-1,TRBJ2-7,TRBD2,-,TGCAGCGTTTTCGGGGGGGGCGAGCAGTACTTC,CSVFGGGEQYF
16,TRBV10-3,TRBJ1-6,-,-,TGTGCCATCAGTGAGCCAAGGGGCAGGTTAAACTCACCCCTCCACTTT,CAISEPRGRLNSPLHF
14,TRBV4-2,TRBJ1-2,-,-,TGTGCCAGCAGTTTGAGTAGAACTAACTATGGCTACACCTTC,CASSLSRTNYGYTF
12,TRBV18,TRBJ1-4,-,-,TGTGCCAGCTCACCACTCGGTGAAAAACTGTTTTTT,CASSPLGEKLFF
15,TRBV28,TRBJ1-3,TRBD1,-,TGTGCCAGCAGTTTAGGACAGGGAACTGGAAACACCATATATTTT,CASSLGQGTGNTIYF
18,TRBV19,TRBJ1-5,-,-,TGTGCCAGTAGGCTCAAATCGCGAGAATTTAGGAGTAATCAGCCCCAGCATTTT,CASRLKSREFRSNQPQHF
15,TRBV5-5,TRBJ1-2,TRBD1,-,TGTGCCAGCAGCCTGTTAGACAGGGCTAACTATGGCTACACCTTC,CASSLLDRANYGYTF
14,TRBV27,TRBJ1-2,-,-,TGTGCCAGCAGTTTTGTCGCGGCTACCGGCGGCTACACCTTC,CASSFVAATGGYTF
14,TRBV11-1,TRBJ2-3,TRBD2,-,TGTGCCAGCAGTCTAGCGGGTAGCACAGATACGCAGTATTTT,CASSLAGSTDTQYF
13,TRBV30,TRBJ1-1,-,-,TGTGCCTGGAGTATGATGGGGGGAACTGAAGCTTTCTTT,CAWSMMGGTEAFF
14,TRBV5-1,TRBJ2-2,TRBD1,-,TGCGCCACCACAGGGACAGTGAACACCGGGGAGCTGTTTTTT,CATTGTVNTGELFF
14,TRBV13,TRBJ1-3,TRBD1,-,TGTGCCAGCAGCTCTCAGGGGGCCCGAAACACCATATATTTT,CASSSQGARNTIYF
11,TRBV28,TRBJ1-1,-,-,TGTGCCAGCAGTTTAGGGACAGAAGCTTTCTTT,CASSLGTEAFF
14,TRBV9,TRBJ1-2,TRBD1,-,TGTGCCAGCAGCCCGACAGGGGATGAAAGAGGCTACACCTTC,CASSPTGDERGYTF